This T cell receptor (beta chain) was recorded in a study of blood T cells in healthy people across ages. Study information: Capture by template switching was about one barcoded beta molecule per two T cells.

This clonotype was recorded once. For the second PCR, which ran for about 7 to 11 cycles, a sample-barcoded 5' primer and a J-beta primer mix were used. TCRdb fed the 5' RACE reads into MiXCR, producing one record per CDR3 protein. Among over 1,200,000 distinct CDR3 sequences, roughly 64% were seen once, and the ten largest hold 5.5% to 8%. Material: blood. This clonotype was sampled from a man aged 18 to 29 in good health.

CDR3 loop: CASSLRLAGPYNEQFF. CDR3 nucleotide sequence: TGTGCCAGCAGCCTGAGACTAGCGGGGCCCTACAATGAGCAGTTCTTC. This chain joins TRBV11-2 and TRBJ2-1; 11 bases align to TRBD2. Unmatched junction bases numbered 5, after V lost 5 bases and J lost 2 bases. This CDR3 spans 16 amino acids. Germline CDR1 SGHAT, CDR2 FQNNGV.